One T cell receptor (beta chain) is described in this entry. Recruited during active infection, patients (from Seattle) were subsequently followed longitudinally. This sample was included in a study of blood T cell repertoires in COVID-19. Study background: Acute and convalescent COVID-19 samples came from the United States, Italy and Spain. PBMCs, B-cell-depleted T cells, or T cells provided the cDNA or gDNA that made up the material.

In the authors' workflow: Reference gene primer amplification gave nucleated cell count estimates. Sequencing was performed with immunoSEQ multiplex PCR; in TCRdb, only in-frame clones are kept and a portion is missing. For V, J and clone size, that table is used; D and trimming come from the DNA. This repertoire shows about 140,000 clones, around 90% found once; its top ten account for around 2.3%. In germline, CDR1 is MNHNS, CDR2 SASEGT. The CDR3 sequence is 16 residues long. The V gene lost 0 bases and the J gene lost 0 bases, with 9 bases spanning the gap. The genes are TRBV6-1 and TRBJ2-1, with a weak D call TRBD2 (6 bases). The sequencing sample was made of peripheral blood. The TCR originated in a human donor with COVID-19, enrolled during active disease. The donor label of this sample is uncertain. CDR3 DNA sequence: TGTGCCAGCAGTGAAGCGAGCGGGTTCTCCTACAATGAGCAGTTCTTC. It specifies CASSEASGFSYNEQFF.